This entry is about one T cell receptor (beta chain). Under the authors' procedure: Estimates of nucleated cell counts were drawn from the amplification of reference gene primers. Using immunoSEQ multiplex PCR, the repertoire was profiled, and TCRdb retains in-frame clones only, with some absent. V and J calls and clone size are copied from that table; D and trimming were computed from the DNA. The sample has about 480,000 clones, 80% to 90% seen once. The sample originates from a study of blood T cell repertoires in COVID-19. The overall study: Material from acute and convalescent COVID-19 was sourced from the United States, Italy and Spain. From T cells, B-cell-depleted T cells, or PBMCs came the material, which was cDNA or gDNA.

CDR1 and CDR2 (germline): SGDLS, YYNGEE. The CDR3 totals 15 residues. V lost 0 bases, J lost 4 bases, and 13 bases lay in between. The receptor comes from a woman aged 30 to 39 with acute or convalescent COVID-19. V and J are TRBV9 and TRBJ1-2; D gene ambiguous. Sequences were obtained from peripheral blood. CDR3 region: CASSVGSEGGYGYTF. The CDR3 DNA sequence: TGTGCCAGCAGCGTAGGATCCGAGGGAGGCTATGGCTACACCTTC. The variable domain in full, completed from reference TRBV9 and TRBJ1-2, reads DSGVTQTPKHLITATGQRVTLRCSPRSGDLSVYWYQQSLDQGLQFLIQYYNGEERAKGNILERFSAQQFPDLHSELNLSSLELGDSALYFCASSVGSEGGYGYTFGSGTRLTVV.